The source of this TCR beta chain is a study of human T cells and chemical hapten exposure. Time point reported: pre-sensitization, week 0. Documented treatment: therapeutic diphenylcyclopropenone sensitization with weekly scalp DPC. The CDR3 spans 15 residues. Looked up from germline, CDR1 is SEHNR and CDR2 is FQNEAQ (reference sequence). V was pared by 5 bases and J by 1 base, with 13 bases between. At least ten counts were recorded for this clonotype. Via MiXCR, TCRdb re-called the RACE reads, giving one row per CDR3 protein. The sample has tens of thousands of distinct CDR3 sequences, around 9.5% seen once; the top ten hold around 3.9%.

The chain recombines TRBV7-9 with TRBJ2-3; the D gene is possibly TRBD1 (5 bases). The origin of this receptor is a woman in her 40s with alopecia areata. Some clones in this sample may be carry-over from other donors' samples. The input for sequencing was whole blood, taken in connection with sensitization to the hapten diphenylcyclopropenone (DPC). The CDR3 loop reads CASSPPGLRTDTQYF. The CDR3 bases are TGTGCCAGCAGCCCCCCAGGGCTACGCACAGATACGCAGTATTTT.